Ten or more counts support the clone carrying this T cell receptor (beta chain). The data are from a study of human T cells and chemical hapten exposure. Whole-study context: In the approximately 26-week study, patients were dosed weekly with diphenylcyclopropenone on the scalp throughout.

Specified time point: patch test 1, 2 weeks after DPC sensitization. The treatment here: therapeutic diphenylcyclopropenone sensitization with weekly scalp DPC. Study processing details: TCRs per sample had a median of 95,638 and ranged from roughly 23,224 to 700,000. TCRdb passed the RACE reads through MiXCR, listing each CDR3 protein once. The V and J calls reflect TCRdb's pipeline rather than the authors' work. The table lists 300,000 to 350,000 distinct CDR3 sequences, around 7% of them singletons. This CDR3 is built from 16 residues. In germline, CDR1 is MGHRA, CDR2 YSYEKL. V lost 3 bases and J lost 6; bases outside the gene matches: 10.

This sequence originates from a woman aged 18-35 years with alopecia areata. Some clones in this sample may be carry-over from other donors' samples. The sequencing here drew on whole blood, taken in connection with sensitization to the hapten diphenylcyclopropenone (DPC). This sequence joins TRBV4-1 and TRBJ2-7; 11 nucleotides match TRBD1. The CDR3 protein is CASSHLWGQGESEQYF. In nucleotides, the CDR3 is TGCGCCAGCAGCCATCTCTGGGGACAGGGGGAAAGCGAGCAGTACTTC.